This T cell receptor beta chain was observed in a study of Graves' ophthalmopathy and Graves' hyperthyroidism. Background on the study: Pretreatment peripheral blood was obtained at initial diagnosis. Study-level points and caveats: With about 88% sensitivity and roughly 77% specificity, a 13-signature model separated ophthalmopathy from stable hyperthyroidism.

V was shortened by 1 base and J by 8 bases, with 8 bases between the two germline ends. This CDR3 region has 13 residues. Germline lookup yields CDR1 MGHDK and CDR2 SYGVNS. Establishment of the diagnosis relied upon clinical symptoms, serum thyroxine, TRAb, thyroid ultrasound and orbital computed tomography. A word on this clonotype: The antigen is not known.

RNA transcripts served as template for amplifying TCR beta CDR3 sequences. HTBI primers served in a first-round RT-PCR, which a second-round multiplex PCR followed. In TCRdb, the multiplex PCR reads were re-called with MiXCR into one record per CDR3 protein. The sample shows about 740,000 distinct CDR3 sequences, 40% of them seen only once. The sequenced sample was peripheral blood. V and J are TRBV25-1 and TRBJ2-2; TRBD1 is a possible D gene (5 bases). The origin of this receptor is an adult man with Graves' ophthalmopathy. Here the CDR3 reads CASSEFRTGELFF. For the CDR3, the DNA is TGTGCCAGCAGTGAATTCAGGACAGGGGAGCTGTTTTTT.